A selection of T cell receptor beta chains follows, all from one sample in a study of T cells in pancreatic ductal adenocarcinoma. The assay was immunoSEQ multiplex PCR, and TCRdb's table has in-frame clones only and misses some. Of around 31,000 clones listed, around 94% are singletons. Sample: PBMCs. The receptor source for this set is a human donor with pancreatic ductal adenocarcinoma. Both conserved end residues are part of each CDR3. The D gene is left open where the match is weak. The listing skips clone size in some rows; elsewhere it reads once, few, many or a size class.

>once|NA|TRBV6-6|TRBJ2-5
CASSRDTFQETQYF
TGTGCCAGCAGCCGGGACACCTTCCAAGAGACCCAGTACTTC
>NA|NA|TRBV11-3|TRBJ2-1
CASSPVGTTNNEQFF
TGTGCCAGCAGCCCCGTTGGGACAACGAACAATGAGCAGTTCTTC
>NA|NA|TRBV7-8|TRBJ2-5
CASSSTGLRETQYF
TGTGCCAGCAGCTCTACAGGTTTACGGGAGACCCAGTACTTC
>NA|NA|TRBV4-2|TRBJ2-7
CASSQGDKASTSEQYF
TGTGCCAGCAGCCAAGGGGACAAAGCGAGCACAAGCGAGCAGTACTTC
>NA|NA|TRBV18|TRBJ1-1
CASSPGQLGNTEAFF
TGTGCCAGCTCACCCGGACAGCTGGGGAACACTGAAGCTTTCTTT
>NA|TRBD1|TRBV27|TRBJ2-2
CASSLSQTGWSGELFF
TGTGCCAGCAGTTTATCTCAGACAGGGTGGAGCGGGGAGCTGTTTTTT
>once|TRBD2|TRBV9|TRBJ2-7
CASSAGGLAGGEQYF
TGTGCCAGCAGCGCCGGAGGACTAGCGGGCGGCGAGCAGTACTTC
>NA|TRBD1|TRBV19|TRBJ2-5
CASGPSGGETQYF
TGTGCCAGTGGCCCCTCAGGGGGAGAGACCCAGTACTTC
>NA|NA|TRBV11-3|TRBJ2-5
CASSQGWDTQETQYF
TGTGCCAGCAGCCAAGGTTGGGATACTCAAGAGACCCAGTACTTC
>NA|NA|TRBV5-1|TRBJ2-5
CASSYSWSETQYF
TGCGCCAGCAGTTACAGTTGGTCGGAGACCCAGTACTTC
>NA|TRBD1|TRBV6-5|TRBJ2-1
CACNRDSVGPVFF
TGTGCCTGCAACCGGGACAGCGTGGGACCGGTGTTCTTC
>NA|NA|TRBV7-9|TRBJ2-3
CASSQRESYKDTQYF
TGTGCCAGCAGCCAACGGGAGTCATATAAGGATACGCAGTATTTT
>NA|TRBD1|TRBV7-9|TRBJ1-2
CASSLRTGYGYTF
TGTGCCAGCAGCCTACGGACAGGGTATGGCTACACCTTC
>once|NA|TRBV4-2|TRBJ1-3
CASSPKDGPSSGNTIYF
TGTGCCAGCAGCCCTAAAGACGGTCCAAGCTCTGGAAACACCATATATTTT
>NA|NA|TRBV30|TRBJ1-3
CALLQGRSGNTIYF
TGTGCCTTGCTACAGGGACGCTCTGGAAACACCATATATTTT
>NA|TRBD1|TRBV6-5|TRBJ2-2
CASSFPDRRELFF
TGTGCCAGCAGTTTCCCGGACAGGAGGGAGCTGTTTTTT
>NA|NA|TRBV2|TRBJ2-5
CASSVEKTQYF
TGTGCCAGCAGTGTCGAAAAAACCCAGTACTTC
>NA|NA|TRBV7-9|TRBJ2-3
CASSLGSAVGLVGDTQYF
TGTGCCAGCAGCTTAGGATCTGCTGTCGGCCTAGTCGGGGATACGCAGTATTTT
>NA|TRBD2|TRBV4-2|TRBJ2-6
CASSQRAGGSGANVLTF
TGTGCCAGCAGCCAACGAGCGGGAGGATCGGGGGCCAACGTCCTGACTTTC
>few|NA|TRBV6-5|TRBJ2-5
CATWDGLQETQYF
TGTGCCACCTGGGACGGACTCCAAGAGACCCAGTACTTC
>NA|TRBD2|TRBV7-7|TRBJ2-7
CASSSGLAGGQYF
TGTGCTAGCAGCTCGGGACTAGCGGGAGGGCAGTACTTC
>NA|NA|TRBV18|TRBJ1-4
CASSPRVNSFNEKLFF
TGTGCCAGCTCACCACGGGTTAACAGCTTTAATGAAAAACTGTTTTTT
>NA|NA|TRBV7-9|TRBJ2-5
CASSSGRPQETQYF
TGTGCCAGCAGCTCCGGACGCCCCCAAGAGACCCAGTACTTC
>few|NA|TRBV4-2|TRBJ1-5
CASSQTGENQPQHF
TGTGCCAGCAGCCAGACAGGAGAAAATCAGCCCCAGCATTTT
>NA|TRBD1|TRBV9|TRBJ2-1
CASSVGTGNEQFF
TGTGCCAGCAGCGTAGGGACAGGGAATGAGCAGTTCTTC
>NA|TRBD2|TRBV4-3|TRBJ2-7
CASRSGLAGVHEQYF
TGCGCCAGCCGCAGTGGACTAGCGGGAGTCCACGAGCAGTACTTC
>NA|TRBD2|TRBV7-9|TRBJ2-7
CASSSSGSYEQYF
TGTGCCAGCAGCTCTAGCGGATCCTACGAGCAGTACTTC